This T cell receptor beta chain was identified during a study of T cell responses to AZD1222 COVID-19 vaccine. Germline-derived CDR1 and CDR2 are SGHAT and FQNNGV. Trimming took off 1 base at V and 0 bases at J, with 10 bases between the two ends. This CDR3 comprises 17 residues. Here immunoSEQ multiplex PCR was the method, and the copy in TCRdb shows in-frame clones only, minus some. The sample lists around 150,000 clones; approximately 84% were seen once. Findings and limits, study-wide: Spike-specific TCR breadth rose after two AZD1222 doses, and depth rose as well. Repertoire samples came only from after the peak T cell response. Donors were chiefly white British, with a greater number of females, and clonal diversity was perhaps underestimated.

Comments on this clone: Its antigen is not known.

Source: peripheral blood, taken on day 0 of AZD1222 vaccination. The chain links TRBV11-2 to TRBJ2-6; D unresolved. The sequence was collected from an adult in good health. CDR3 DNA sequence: TGTGCCAGCAGCTTAGCTGCCGGATTCTCTGGGGCCAACGTCCTGACTTTC. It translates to CASSLAAGFSGANVLTF.